Below, 18 T cell receptor beta chains from the same sample are listed, as sequenced in a study of cytomegalovirus exposure and HLA in healthy donors. The PCR was carried out with 60 Vbeta primers and 13 Jbeta primers. This table comes from immunoSEQ multiplex PCR, and its TCRdb copy is limited to in-frame clones, with some not included. The table includes hundreds of thousands of clones, approximately 70% detected once. The specimen was PBMCs. All receptors come from a woman in her twenties or thirties in good health and CMV-seronegative.

This chain joins TRBV18 and TRBJ1-4; TRBD1 is a possible D gene (6 bases). Germline CDR1 reads KGHSH; CDR2 reads LQKENI. Trimming pared 4 bases from V and 0 bases from J, leaving 18 bases between. The CDR3 contains 18 residues. CDR3 nucleotide sequence: TGTGCCAGCTCACGCAACGTACAGGGCTCGTCAACTAATGAAAAACTGTTTTTT. It specifies CASSRNVQGSSTNEKLFF. Supplemented by reference TRBV18 and TRBJ1-4, the full variable domain reads NAGVMQNPRHLVRRRGQEARLRCSPMKGHSHVYWYRQLPEEGLKFMVYLQKENIIDESGMPKERFSAEFPKEGPSILRIQQVVRGDSAAYFCASSRNVQGSSTNEKLFFGSGTQLSVL.

For the CDR3, the DNA is TGTGCCAGCAGTCTTGTAGGGGAAGGAAACACCATATATTTT. Protein: CASSLVGEGNTIYF. The chain has TRBV5-5 and TRBJ1-3; D is perhaps TRBD1 (5 bases). V lost 5 bases and J lost 4, with 13 bases in between. Germline lookup yields CDR1 SGHKS and CDR2 YYEKEE (reference sequence). There are 14 residues in the CDR3.

To note about this clone: A much larger clonotype is one base distant, so this may be a read error. V is TRBV13 and J is TRBJ2-7; D may be TRBD2 (5 bases). Trimming took off 3 bases at V and 5 bases at J, with 8 bases between the two ends. CDR3 size: 12 residues. CDR1 and CDR2 (germline): PRHDT, FYEKMQ (reference sequence). The CDR3 coding sequence is TGTGCCAGCAGCTTCAGCGGAAACGAGCAGTACTTC. It specifies CASSFSGNEQYF.

Details on this clone: The sample holds other DNA sequences that translate to the same CDR3. The rearrangement joins TRBV6-5 to TRBJ2-3; the D gene is possibly TRBD2 (6 bases). The germline CDR1 and CDR2 sequences are MNHEY and SVGAGI. The CDR3 extends over 12 amino acids. V lost 8 bases, J lost 3 bases, and 9 bases lay in between. This CDR3 reads CASGRGTDTQYF. CDR3 nucleotide sequence: TGTGCCAGCGGCCGGGGGACAGATACGCAGTATTTT.

The chain combines TRBV10-3 with TRBJ1-5, with TRBD1 matching over 10 bases. With V trimmed by 2 bases and J by 5 bases, 6 bases remained unmatched. The CDR3 spans 16 residues. CDR1 is ENHRY, CDR2 SYGVKD, per germline. In DNA form, the CDR3 reads TGTGCCATCAGTGAGACGAGACAGGGGGCGGATCAGCCCCAGCATTTT. Translating it yields CAISETRQGADQPQHF.

The chain combines TRBV2 with TRBJ2-3; TRBD2 matches at 13 bases. V shed 8 bases and J 3 bases; nucleotides not matched to a gene: 5. CDR1 and CDR2 (germline): SNHLY, FYNNEI. The CDR3 loop spans 15 amino acids. CDR3 sequence: CASVRLAGGTDTQYF. CDR3 DNA: TGTGCCAGCGTCAGACTAGCGGGGGGAACAGATACGCAGTATTTT.

The CDR3 DNA reads as TGCGCCAGCAGCCCGGGACAGGGTCACGAGCAGTACTTC. Its translation: CASSPGQGHEQYF. The chain is built from TRBV4-1 and TRBJ2-7; 9 bases line up with TRBD1. The germline V gene has CDR1 MGHRA and CDR2 YSYEKL. The CDR3 contains 13 residues. Trimming at V came to 4 bases and at J to 5 bases, leaving 3 bases not matched to a gene.

The V call is TRBV7-8, the J call TRBJ1-2; 7 bases align to TRBD1. This CDR3 is 14 amino acids long. Germline lookup yields CDR1 SGHVS and CDR2 FQNEAQ. J was trimmed by 5 bases and V by 3 bases; bases with no gene match: 6. CDR3 in amino acids: CASSFLGGAYGYTF. The CDR3 nucleotides are TGTGCCAGCAGCTTCTTAGGGGGCGCTTATGGCTACACCTTC.

This clone was seen only once. This chain links TRBV7-6 with TRBJ1-5; 9 bases map to TRBD1. The CDR3 spans 15 residues. Germline V gene data show CDR1 as SGHVS and CDR2 as FNYEAQ. The junction had 6 bases not matched to a gene; V was cut back by 2 bases and J by 7 bases. CDR3 nucleotides: TGTGCCAGCAGCTTATCGGGACAGGGCGGACAGCCCCAGCATTTT. Amino acid sequence: CASSLSGQGGQPQHF. The full variable domain, in which reference TRBV7-6 and TRBJ1-5 provide the parts outside the CDR3, is GAGVSQSPRYKVTKRGQDVALRCDPISGHVSLYWYRQALGQGPEFLTYFNYEAQQDKSGLPNDRFSAERPEGSISTLTIQRTEQRDSAMYRCASSLSGQGGQPQHFGDGTRLSIL.

The chain joins TRBV7-9 to TRBJ2-5, with D uncertain. The DNA end favors TRBJ2-7, so the J call may be wrong. CDR1 and CDR2 (germline): SEHNR, FQNEAQ (reference sequence). This CDR3 is built from 16 residues. CDR3 coding DNA: TGTGCCAGCAGCTTAGTCTTGGGCCGCTTTAGGCACGAGCAGTACTTC. Its protein product is CASSLVLGRFRHEQYF.

The chain combines TRBV14 with TRBJ2-5; no definite D call. The CDR3 totals 13 residues. From germline, CDR1 is SGHDN and CDR2 FVKESK. V dropped 6 bases and J dropped 3 bases, with 11 bases sitting between them. The CDR3 coding sequence is TGTGCCAGCAGAAGGCGAGGTAAAGAGACCCAGTACTTC. It specifies CASRRRGKETQYF.

The chain is built from TRBV5-6 and TRBJ1-2; 12 bases are a match to TRBD1. This CDR3 has 16 amino acids. With V trimmed by 4 bases and J by 4 bases, 8 bases remained unmatched. Germline V gene lookup returns CDR1 SGHDT and CDR2 YYEEEE. The CDR3 is CASSLGQGAPFYGYTF. CDR3 DNA: TGTGCCAGCAGCCTGGGACAGGGGGCTCCATTCTATGGCTACACCTTC.

A note on this clone: One end of the junction does not line up with germline, which may come from a read error. The same CDR3 also results from other DNA sequences found in this sample. This sequence joins TRBV14 and TRBJ1-6; D not certain. The CDR3 is made up of 16 amino acids. Germline V lookup: CDR1 SGHDN, CDR2 FVKESK. CDR3 residues: CASSPTSGSYNSPLHF. The CDR3 DNA reads TGTGCCAGCAGCCCTACGTCCGGTTCCTATAATTCCCCCCTCCACTTT.

The CDR3 protein is CSVVQGNTGTEAFF. The CDR3 DNA follows: TGCAGCGTTGTACAGGGGAACACCGGGACTGAAGCTTTCTTT. The rearrangement uses TRBV29-1 and TRBJ1-1; 7 bases are a match to TRBD1. CDR3 length: 14 residues. V shed 4 bases, J shed 5 bases, and the junction held 10 bases outside the gene matches. Germline V gene data show CDR1 as SQVTM and CDR2 as ANQGSEA.

The chain combines TRBV7-2 with TRBJ2-3, with TRBD2 matching 13 bases. The CDR3 is 19 amino acids. Per the germline V gene, CDR1 is SGHTA and CDR2 is FQGNSA. The trim removed 5 bases at V and 5 bases at J, leaving 16 bases unmatched. CDR3 sequence reads: CASSPPRTSGGFRRDTQYF. The CDR3 DNA follows: TGTGCCAGCAGCCCTCCGCGGACTAGCGGGGGCTTTCGTAGAGATACGCAGTATTTT.

The chain combines TRBV5-6 with TRBJ1-1; D is unresolved. Trimming removed 2 bases from V and 4 bases from J, with 9 bases in between. CDR3 length: 13 amino acids. Per the germline V gene, CDR1 is SGHDT and CDR2 is YYEEEE. CDR3 region: CASSFAGSTEAFF. In DNA form, the CDR3 reads TGTGCCAGCAGCTTCGCGGGGAGCACTGAAGCTTTCTTT. Based on the CDR3 plus reference TRBV5-6 and TRBJ1-1, the full variable domain is DAGVTQSPTHLIKTRGQQVTLRCSPKSGHDTVSWYQQALGQGPQFIFQYYEEEERQRGNFPDRFSGHQFPNYSSELNVNALLLGDSALYLCASSFAGSTEAFFGQGTRLTVV.

The rearrangement uses TRBV5-1 and TRBJ2-1; D is unresolved. CDR3 size: 14 residues. Germline values: CDR1 SGHRS, CDR2 YFSETQ. V was pared by 5 bases and J by 6 bases, with 15 bases between. This CDR3 reads CASREEWRSNEQFF. CDR3 in DNA: TGCGCCAGCAGGGAAGAGTGGCGGTCCAATGAGCAGTTCTTC.

Concerning this clone: The conserved final phenylalanine or tryptophan is absent from the CDR3, which likely points to a read error. J is TRBJ1-1 and V is TRBV29-1; D is possibly TRBD1 (6 bases). Germline values: CDR1 SQVTM, CDR2 ANQGSEA. The CDR3 length is 13 residues. The V gene lost 7 bases and the J gene lost 1 base, with 13 bases spanning the gap. In DNA, the CDR3 is TGCAGCGCTCTGACAGGCCCGAACACTGAAGCTTTCTTG. Translation: CSALTGPNTEAFL.